The 11 T cell receptor beta chains listed next were all sequenced from one sample in a study of CD8 T cells in ankylosing spondylitis. TCRdb processed the 5' RACE reads anew with MiXCR; each CDR3 protein has one entry. The sample lists about 160,000 distinct CDR3 sequences, more than 40% occurring once. The sequenced sample was synovial fluid, either unsorted or a sorted T cell fraction (not recorded which). These receptor sequences come from a male donor with ankylosing spondylitis.

This sequence joins TRBV27 and TRBJ1-2; 8 nucleotides align to TRBD1. V was clipped by 4 bases and J by 4 bases; unmatched bases: 20. The CDR3 spans 19 residues. Germline V gene data show CDR1 as MNHEY and CDR2 as SMNVEV (reference sequence). CDR3 bases: TGTGCCAGCAGTTCCTCTTACCCCCCGGACAGGGCGGTTCCCTATGGCTACACCTTC. Amino acid sequence: CASSSSYPPDRAVPYGYTF.

In its sample, this clonotype was seen a few times. The rearrangement uses TRBV12-3 or TRBV12-4 and TRBJ2-7; a weak D match, TRBD2 (5 bases). V was clipped by 3 bases and J by 2 bases, with 17 bases between them. This CDR3 is 16 amino acids long. In DNA, the CDR3 is TGTGCCAGCAGTTTGTCGAGGGCATCGGTCCCCTACGAGCAGTACTTC. It yields the protein CASSLSRASVPYEQYF.

The CDR3 region has the DNA TGTGCCATCAGTGACGTGTGGGATAAGGGATTAGCCAAAAACATTCAGTACTTC. Translated, it gives CAISDVWDKGLAKNIQYF. The V gene is TRBV10-3, the J gene TRBJ2-4; D gene ambiguous. CDR3 length: 18 residues. Trimming cost V 3 bases and J 0 bases, with 18 bases left between them. Germline CDR1 ENHRY, CDR2 SYGVKD.

This chain links TRBV27 with TRBJ2-1; D may be TRBD2 (6 bases). The CDR3 is 14 residues long. Trimming removed 3 bases at V and 10 bases at J, with 16 bases between. Germline values: CDR1 MNHEY, CDR2 SMNVEV (reference sequence). The CDR3: CASSFGGTGGEQFF. The CDR3 DNA reads as TGTGCCAGCAGTTTCGGAGGTACTGGGGGGGAGCAGTTCTTC.

The chain is built from TRBV11-2 and TRBJ2-7, with a tentative D call TRBD2 (6 bases). CDR1 is SGHAT and CDR2 is FQNNGV in the germline V gene. The CDR3 runs 15 residues. Trimming took off 5 bases at V and 0 bases at J, with 14 bases between the two ends. CDR3 bases: TGTGCCAGCAGCCCCCGAGTGGGGGGCTCCTACGAGCAGTACTTC. Amino acid sequence: CASSPRVGGSYEQYF.

The chain employs TRBV6-2 or TRBV6-3 and TRBJ2-4, with D tentatively TRBD1 or TRBD2 (5 bases each). V was pared by 2 bases and J by 0 bases, with 8 bases between. CDR3 length: 15 residues. Per the germline V gene, CDR1 is MNHEY and CDR2 is SVGEGT. CDR3 sequence (DNA): TGTGCCAGCAGTTACCCCGGGACAGCCAAAAACATTCAGTACTTC. Translating it yields CASSYPGTAKNIQYF.

This clonotype was detected only once. The chain joins TRBV28 to TRBJ1-5; D gene unclear. Trimming left V 4 bases short and J 7 bases short, with 32 bases between. Germline CDR1 is MDHEN and CDR2 is SYDVKM. This CDR3 is 20 amino acids long. CDR3 residues: CASSSPGWWLSESTRQPQHF. The CDR3 region has the DNA TGTGCCAGCAGTTCACCTGGATGGTGGCTTTCGGAGTCTACGAGGCAGCCCCAGCATTTT.

The chain links TRBV7-9 to TRBJ1-5, with D possibly TRBD1 on 6 matching bases. V lost 5 bases to trimming and J lost 1 base, with 18 bases between them. CDR1 is SEHNR and CDR2 is FQNEAQ in the germline V gene (reference sequence). This CDR3 is built from 17 residues. Here the CDR3 reads CASSLGTHGESNQPQHF. CDR3 coding DNA: TGTGCCAGCAGCCTCGGGACACATGGGGAGAGCAATCAGCCCCAGCATTTT.

The chain employs TRBV7-9 and TRBJ2-2, with a tentative D call TRBD2 (5 bases). V was trimmed by 7 bases and J by 14 bases, leaving 20 bases between them. CDR1 and CDR2 (germline): SEHNR, FQNEAQ (reference sequence). The CDR3 has 13 amino acids. The CDR3 protein is CASTMEPTGVLFF. In nucleotides, the CDR3 is TGTGCCAGCACCATGGAGCCGACCGGGGTCCTGTTTTTT.

CDR3 sequence: CASSLNPLSRWSYTF. The CDR3 nucleotides read TGTGCCAGCAGCTTGAACCCTTTGTCTCGTTGGAGCTACACCTTC. The chain uses TRBV5-5 and TRBJ1-2; D is undetermined. V lost 1 base and J 9 bases, leaving 19 bases between the germline ends. In germline, CDR1 is SGHKS, CDR2 YYEKEE (reference sequence). The CDR3 contains 15 residues.

The chain combines TRBV20-1 with TRBJ1-3; maybe TRBD1 (5 bases). The ends were cut back, 0 bases at V and 0 bases at J, with 9 bases in the middle. CDR1 is DFQATT and CDR2 is SNEGSKA in the germline V gene (reference sequence). The CDR3 loop spans 15 amino acids. This CDR3 is CSARDLGGSGNTIYF. CDR3 coding DNA: TGCAGTGCTAGAGACCTCGGGGGCTCTGGAAACACCATATATTTT.